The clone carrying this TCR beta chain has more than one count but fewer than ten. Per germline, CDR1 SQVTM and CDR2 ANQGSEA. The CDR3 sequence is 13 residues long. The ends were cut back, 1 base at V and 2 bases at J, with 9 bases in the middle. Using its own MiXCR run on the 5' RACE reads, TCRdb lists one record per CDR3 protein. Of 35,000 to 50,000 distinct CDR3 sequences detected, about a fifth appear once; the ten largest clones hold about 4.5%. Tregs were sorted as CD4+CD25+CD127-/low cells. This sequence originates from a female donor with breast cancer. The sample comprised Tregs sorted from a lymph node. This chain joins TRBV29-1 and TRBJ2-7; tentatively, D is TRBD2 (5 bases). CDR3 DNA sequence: TGCAGCGTTGAAGTGCCAGCGGCCTACGAGCAGTACTTC. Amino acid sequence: CSVEVPAAYEQYF.